This T cell receptor (beta chain) was profiled in a study of shared clonotypes between healthy human individuals. The sample holds a few counts of this clone. TCRdb keeps only in-frame clones here, not all; method: immunoSEQ multiplex PCR. The sample holds around 430,000 clones, roughly 80% seen once. V lost 0 bases to trimming and J lost 1 base, with 11 bases between them. Germline V gene data show CDR1 as LGHNA and CDR2 as YSLEER. The CDR3 spans 16 residues. The gene calls are TRBV4-3 and TRBJ2-3; D ambiguous. The receptor was derived from a woman aged 40 to 55 in good health. Some clones in this sample may be carry-over from other donors' samples. The specimen was PBMCs. The CDR3 DNA sequence: TGCGCCAGCAGCCAAGAGTGGGTACGGGGCACAGATACGCAGTATTTT. Protein: CASSQEWVRGTDTQYF.